This TCR beta chain was obtained from a study of blood T cell repertoires in COVID-19. Germline V lookup: CDR1 SGHNT, CDR2 YYREEE (reference sequence). Trimming left V 0 bases short and J 7 bases short, with 14 bases between. The CDR3 runs to 14 residues. Clones were read by immunoSEQ multiplex PCR, and TCRdb kept only the in-frame ones, dropping some. The table lists about 160,000 clones, about nine tenths of them singletons. This chain joins TRBV5-4 and TRBJ2-7; weak D call: TRBD1 (6 bases). The source is a man between 18 and 29 years old with acute or convalescent COVID-19. The sample comprised peripheral blood. CDR3 amino acids: CASSLGRGTREQYF. The CDR3 nucleotides read TGTGCCAGCAGCTTGGGCAGGGGAACTCGGGAGCAGTACTTC.